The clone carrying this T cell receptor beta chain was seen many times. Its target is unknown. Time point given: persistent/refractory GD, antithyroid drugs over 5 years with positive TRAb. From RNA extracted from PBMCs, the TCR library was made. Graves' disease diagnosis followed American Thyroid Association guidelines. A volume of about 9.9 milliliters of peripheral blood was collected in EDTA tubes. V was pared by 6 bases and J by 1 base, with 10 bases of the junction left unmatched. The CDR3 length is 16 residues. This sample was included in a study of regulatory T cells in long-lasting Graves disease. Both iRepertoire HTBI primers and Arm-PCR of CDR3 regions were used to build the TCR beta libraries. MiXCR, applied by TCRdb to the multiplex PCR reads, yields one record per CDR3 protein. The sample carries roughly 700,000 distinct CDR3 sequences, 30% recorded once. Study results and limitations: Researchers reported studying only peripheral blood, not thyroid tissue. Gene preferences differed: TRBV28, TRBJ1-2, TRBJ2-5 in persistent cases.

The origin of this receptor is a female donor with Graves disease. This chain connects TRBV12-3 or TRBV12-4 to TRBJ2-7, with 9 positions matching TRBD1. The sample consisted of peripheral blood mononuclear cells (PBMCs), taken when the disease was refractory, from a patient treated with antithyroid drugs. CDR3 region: CASRTDDRGVSYEQYF. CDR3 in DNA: TGTGCCAGCAGAACAGACGACAGGGGGGTTTCCTACGAGCAGTACTTC.